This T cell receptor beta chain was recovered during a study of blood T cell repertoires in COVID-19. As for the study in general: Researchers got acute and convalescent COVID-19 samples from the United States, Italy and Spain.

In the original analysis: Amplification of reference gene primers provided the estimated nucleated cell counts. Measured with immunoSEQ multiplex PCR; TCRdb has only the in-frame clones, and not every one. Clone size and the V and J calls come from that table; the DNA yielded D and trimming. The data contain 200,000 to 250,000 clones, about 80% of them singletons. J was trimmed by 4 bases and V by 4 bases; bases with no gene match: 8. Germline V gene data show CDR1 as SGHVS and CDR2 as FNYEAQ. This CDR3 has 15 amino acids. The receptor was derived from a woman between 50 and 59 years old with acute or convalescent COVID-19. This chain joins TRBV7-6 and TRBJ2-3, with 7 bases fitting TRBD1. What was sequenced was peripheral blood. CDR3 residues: CASSSRQGHADTQYF. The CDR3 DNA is TGTGCCAGCAGCTCCAGACAGGGACATGCAGATACGCAGTATTTT.